This TCR beta chain was identified in a study of monozygotic twins with inflammatory bowel disease. On this clonotype: No antigen is known for it.

Whole-study results and caveats: Repertoire likeness was no different across concordant and discordant twins, perhaps owing to restricted power. Among the T cells, different subtypes could not be distinguished.

TCRdb processed the 5' RACE reads again and assigns one entry to each CDR3 protein, with no DNA. This repertoire comprises more than 300,000 distinct CDR3 sequences; its ten largest clones make up roughly 5.8%. CDR1 and CDR2 from the germline V gene are LGHNA and YNFKEQ. The CDR3 runs to 12 residues. Collection yielded roughly 2.5 ml of blood per donor. Blood samples, whole and unsorted for T cells, yielded the isolated total RNA. This receptor was obtained from a human donor with ulcerative colitis or Crohn's disease, or a healthy co-twin of an affected twin (not recorded which). The sequenced material came from blood. V usage is TRBV4-2 and J usage is TRBJ2-3; the D call of TRBD1 rests on TCRdb alone, since no DNA is present to check it. The CDR3 is CASRVFGGGQYF.